The 2 T cell receptor beta chains in this list originate from one sample, sequenced in a study of cytomegalovirus exposure and HLA in healthy donors. Sequencing used immunoSEQ multiplex PCR; TCRdb keeps in-frame clones, though not all of them. The sample lists 150,000 to 250,000 clones, 80% to 90% occurring once. Sequenced input: PBMCs. Source of these receptors: a woman aged 25 to 39 in good health and CMV-seropositive.

The gene calls are TRBV28 and TRBJ1-2; 8 positions match TRBD1. V dropped 6 bases and J dropped 7; count of bases not matched to a gene: 4. The CDR3 covers 12 residues. Germline-derived CDR1 and CDR2 are MDHEN and SYDVKM. The CDR3 DNA is TGTGCCAGCAGCAAGACAGGGGTTGGCTACACCTTC. This gives the protein CASSKTGVGYTF.

The chain couples TRBV27 to TRBJ2-1, with 8 bases aligning to TRBD2. CDR1 MNHEY and CDR2 SMNVEV come from the germline V gene (reference sequence). V dropped 8 bases and J dropped 10; count of bases not matched to a gene: 13. This CDR3 comprises 14 residues. CDR3 amino acids: CASQQGLVSGEQFF. DNA of the CDR3: TGTGCCAGCCAACAGGGACTAGTCTCAGGGGAGCAGTTCTTC.